This TCR beta chain was found in a study of identical twins. Study-wide points: Fewer insertions characterized abundant cord blood beta clonotypes, whereas memory repertoires showed none. Cross-sectional statistical analysis was relied on for the conclusions, without the same donors being followed. For out-of-frame beta sequences, excess twin sharing was weaker.

There are 12 residues in the CDR3. Germline CDR1 reads SGHAT; CDR2 reads FQNNGV. Deletions cut 2 bases from V and 8 bases from J, with 9 bases between. As concerns this clonotype: Its antigen is currently unknown.

TCRdb passed the 5' RACE reads through MiXCR, listing each CDR3 protein once. The sample includes some 570,000 distinct CDR3 sequences, about a fifth of them seen just once. The data were also submitted as part of a second study, on yellow fever vaccine responses in identical twins.

J is TRBJ1-1 and V is TRBV11-2; D is unclear. Sequencing was carried out using CD4+ T cells sorted from blood. This TCR was recovered from a woman between 18 and 29 years old in good health. CDR3 DNA sequence: TGTGCCAGCAGCTTAAGGGCGGAGGAAGCTTTCTTT. It specifies CASSLRAEEAFF.